The next 7 T cell receptor beta chains were all read from a single sample in a study of T-cell reconstitution after alpha-beta-depleted transplantation in children. Preparation of the TCRbeta library was carried out with unique molecular identifiers. From the PCR reads, TCRdb called clonotypes with MiXCR, one entry per CDR3 protein. The repertoire holds about 360,000 distinct CDR3 sequences, with 13% as singletons. The source was PBMCs, collected from the stem cell graft. The receptors stem from a human donor who donated a stem cell graft to a child with Fanconi anemia.

The chain links TRBV3-1 to TRBJ1-2; TRBD1 might be the D (6 bases). Germline CDR1 LGHDT, CDR2 YNNKEL (reference sequence). This CDR3 has 15 amino acids. Trimming took 1 base from V and 4 from J, leaving 13 bases between them. CDR3 bases: TGTGCCAGCAGCCAAGGGACAGTCTCTATCTATGGCTACACCTTC. Translation: CASSQGTVSIYGYTF.

This clonotype was detected many times. V usage is TRBV18 and J usage is TRBJ2-6; 8 bases line up with TRBD1. V was clipped by 6 bases and J by 4 bases; unmatched bases: 14. Germline V gene lookup returns CDR1 KGHSH and CDR2 LQKENI. CDR3 length equals 18 residues. In nucleotides, the CDR3 is TGTGCCAGCTCCCCGAATACGTTGACAGGGGCCGGGGCCAACGTCCTGACTTTC. The encoded protein is CASSPNTLTGAGANVLTF.

This chain uses TRBV5-1 with TRBJ1-3; D is unclear. The CDR3 loop spans 13 amino acids. CDR1 and CDR2 from the germline V gene are SGHRS and YFSETQ. Trimming cost V 3 bases and J 4 bases, with 8 bases left between them. DNA of the CDR3: TGCGCCAGCAGCTCCCTAGCAGGAAACACCATATATTTT. Protein product: CASSSLAGNTIYF.

The chain is built from TRBV5-1 and TRBJ1-6; possibly TRBD1 for D (5 bases). In germline, CDR1 is SGHRS, CDR2 YFSETQ. Trimming stripped 0 bases from V and 10 bases from J, with 11 bases between. The CDR3 is 14 amino acids. The CDR3 spells CASSLAGYGSPLHF. CDR3 nucleotides: TGCGCCAGCAGCTTGGCAGGGTATGGCTCACCCCTCCACTTT.

The table lists this clonotype with a few counts. V and J are TRBV2 and TRBJ1-2, with D tentatively TRBD1 (6 bases). V lost 4 bases and J 7 bases, leaving 16 bases between the germline ends. Germline V CDR1 and CDR2: SNHLY, FYNNEI. The CDR3 is 14 residues long. Written as DNA, the CDR3 is TGTGCCAGCAGTGCTAATAGGGGGTACGGTGGCTACACCTTC. Amino acids: CASSANRGYGGYTF.

At least ten counts were recorded for this clonotype. J is TRBJ2-7 and V is TRBV5-6; a possible D gene is TRBD1 (5 bases). This CDR3 is built from 15 residues. Trimming shortened V by 0 bases and J by 2 bases, and 12 bases separated the two germline ends. Germline V lookup: CDR1 SGHDT, CDR2 YYEEEE. The chain's CDR3 is CASSLEGVGAYEQYV. In DNA form, the CDR3 reads TGTGCCAGCAGCTTGGAAGGGGTTGGAGCCTACGAGCAGTACGTC.

The chain uses TRBV7-9 and TRBJ2-6; D call uncertain. The CDR3 loop spans 15 amino acids. Germline CDR1 SEHNR, CDR2 FQNEAQ (reference sequence). Trimming took off 2 bases at V and 0 bases at J, with 5 bases between the two ends. The CDR3 nucleotides are TGTGCCAGCAGCTTAAGGGCCTCTGGGGCCAACGTCCTGACTTTC. Amino acids: CASSLRASGANVLTF. The full variable domain, in which reference TRBV7-9 and TRBJ2-6 provide the parts outside the CDR3, is DTGVSQNPRHKITKRGQNVTFRCDPISEHNRLYWYRQTLGQGPEFLTYFQNEAQLEKSRLLSDRFSAERPKGSFSTLEIQRTEQGDSAMYLCASSLRASGANVLTFGAGSRLTVL.